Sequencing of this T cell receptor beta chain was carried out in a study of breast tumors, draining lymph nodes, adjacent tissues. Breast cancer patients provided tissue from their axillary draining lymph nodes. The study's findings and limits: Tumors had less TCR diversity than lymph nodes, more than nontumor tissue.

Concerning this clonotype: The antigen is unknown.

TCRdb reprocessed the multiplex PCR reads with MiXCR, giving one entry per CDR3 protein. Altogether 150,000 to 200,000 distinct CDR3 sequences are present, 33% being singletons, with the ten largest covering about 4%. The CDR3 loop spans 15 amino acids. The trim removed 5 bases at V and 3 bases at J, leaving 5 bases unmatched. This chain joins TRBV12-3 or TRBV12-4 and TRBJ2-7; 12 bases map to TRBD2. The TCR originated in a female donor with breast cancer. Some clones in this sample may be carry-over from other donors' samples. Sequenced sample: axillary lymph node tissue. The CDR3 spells CASSRKTSGSYEQYF. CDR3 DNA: TGTGCCAGCAGTCGAAAGACTAGCGGGAGCTACGAGCAGTACTTC.